One and the same sample provided the 29 T cell receptor beta chains below, sequenced in a study of identical twins. TCRdb reprocessed the 5' RACE reads via MiXCR and lists one record per CDR3 protein. The sample lists 350,000 to 450,000 distinct CDR3 sequences, about a fifth seen once, with around 12% in the top ten. Sequencing was carried out using naive T cells sorted from blood. The receptors were gathered from a man aged 45-60 years in good health.

This clonotype turned up a few times. The chain employs TRBV13 and TRBJ2-2; tentatively, D is TRBD1 (5 bases). V was cut by 7 bases and J by 6 bases, with 12 bases left in between. CDR3 size: 13 residues. Germline V gene lookup returns CDR1 PRHDT and CDR2 FYEKMQ (reference sequence). CDR3 nucleotides: TGTGCCAGCACCAACGGCAGGGCCGGGGAGCTGTTTTTT. Amino acid sequence: CASTNGRAGELFF.

This clonotype was recorded at least ten times. V gene TRBV7-9 combines with J gene TRBJ2-1; the D is unclear. V shed 2 bases and J shed 4 bases, with 12 bases lying between them. Germline V gene sequence: CDR1 SEHNR, CDR2 FQNEAQ (reference sequence). The CDR3 loop spans 15 amino acids. The CDR3 bases are TGTGCCAGCAGCTTATCCCTAGGTGCATACAATGAGCAGTTCTTC. Translating it yields CASSLSLGAYNEQFF.

This clonotype was seen only a few times. The V call is TRBV28, the J call TRBJ2-7; D is tentatively TRBD1 or TRBD2 (5 bases each). The ends were cut back, 2 bases at V and 6 bases at J, with 11 bases in the middle. The germline V gene has CDR1 MDHEN and CDR2 SYDVKM. The CDR3 runs to 13 residues. Here the CDR3 reads CASSLSWDGEQYF. CDR3 DNA: TGTGCCAGCAGTTTAAGTTGGGACGGCGAGCAGTACTTC.

There are many counts of this clonotype. The chain recombines TRBV20-1 with TRBJ2-1; no reliable D call. The CDR3 length is 12 residues. Germline CDR1 DFQATT, CDR2 SNEGSKA (reference sequence). V lost 0 bases to trimming and J lost 9 bases, with 9 bases between them. This chain's CDR3 is CSARDSWTEQFF. For the CDR3, the DNA is TGCAGTGCTAGAGATTCGTGGACTGAGCAGTTCTTC.

The chain combines TRBV6-1 with TRBJ1-1; 7 bases are shared with TRBD1. The CDR3 covers 15 residues. CDR1 and CDR2 from the germline V gene are MNHNS and SASEGT. After removal of 8 bases from V and 1 base from J, the junction contained 10 bases not matched to a gene. The CDR3 loop reads CASGSAGGWNTEAFF. CDR3 bases: TGTGCCAGCGGCTCGGCAGGGGGATGGAACACTGAAGCTTTCTTT.

The sample holds a few counts of this clonotype. The chain recombines TRBV20-1 with TRBJ2-6, with D perhaps being TRBD1 or TRBD2 (5 bases each). V dropped 1 base and J dropped 0 bases, with 13 bases sitting between them. The CDR3 length is 17 residues. CDR1 and CDR2 from the germline V gene are DFQATT and SNEGSKA (reference sequence). CDR3 DNA sequence: TGCAGTGCTAGAGGTCCTCAGGGAGACTCTGGGGCCAACGTCCTGACTTTC. Translated, it gives CSARGPQGDSGANVLTF.

The chain employs TRBV5-5 and TRBJ2-1; no firm D call. V gave up 1 base and J gave up 9 bases, with 8 bases separating them. The CDR3 extends over 12 amino acids. Germline CDR1 SGHKS, CDR2 YYEKEE (reference sequence). The CDR3 DNA follows: TGTGCCAGCAGCTTGCCTCGTAGTGAGCAGTTCTTC. Its translation is CASSLPRSEQFF.

The chain employs TRBV20-1 and TRBJ2-7, with TRBD1 matching 9 bases. In germline, CDR1 is DFQATT, CDR2 SNEGSKA (reference sequence). The CDR3 is 14 amino acids. V lost 3 bases to trimming and J lost 8 bases; unmatched junction nucleotides: 11. Here the CDR3 DNA reads TGCAGTGCTAGTGTAGGGACAGGGCACTTACAGCAGTACTTC. Protein sequence: CSASVGTGHLQQYF.

This clonotype showed up just a few times. The rearrangement links TRBV11-1 to TRBJ2-7, with 9 nucleotides matching TRBD1. The ends lost 5 bases at V and 7 bases at J; junction bases unmatched: 27. The V gene's germline CDR1 is SGHAT and CDR2 FQDESV (reference sequence). CDR3 length: 20 amino acids. CDR3 nucleotide sequence: TGTGCCAGCAGCCCGTTAATTATAGGCGGGACCGGGACAGGGAGATATGAGCAGTACTTC. Translation: CASSPLIIGGTGTGRYEQYF.

This clonotype was recorded at least ten times. V is TRBV5-1 and J is TRBJ1-2, with D possibly being TRBD1 (5 bases). Trimming stripped 3 bases from V and 4 bases from J, with 16 bases between. Germline V gene lookup returns CDR1 SGHRS and CDR2 YFSETQ. The CDR3 consists of 15 residues. CDR3 sequence: CASSWDVSVGYGYTF. In DNA, the CDR3 is TGCGCCAGCAGCTGGGACGTTTCCGTAGGCTATGGCTACACCTTC.

The chain joins TRBV19 to TRBJ2-7; D gene ambiguous. Germline values: CDR1 LNHDA, CDR2 SQIVND (reference sequence). The ends were cut back, 3 bases at V and 2 bases at J, with 8 bases in the middle. This CDR3 is built from 13 residues. CDR3 coding DNA: TGTGCCAGTAGTATGACAACTACCTACGAGCAGTACTTC. It encodes CASSMTTTYEQYF.

This chain links TRBV18 with TRBJ2-3; no clear D. V lost 0 bases and J 6 bases, leaving 10 bases between the germline ends. There are 14 residues in the CDR3. Germline V lookup: CDR1 KGHSH, CDR2 LQKENI. The CDR3 coding sequence is TGTGCCAGCTCACCACCGATGCGGCCTGATACGCAGTATTTT. This codes for CASSPPMRPDTQYF.

This clonotype appeared a few times. The chain recombines TRBV12-3 or TRBV12-4 with TRBJ2-5; 12 positions agree with TRBD2. Trimming cost V 5 bases and J 5 bases; bases outside gene matches: 6. The CDR3 consists of 15 residues. CDR3 nucleotide sequence: TGTGCCAGCAGTCCCGGACTAGCGGGAACGGAGACCCAGTACTTC. Amino acids: CASSPGLAGTETQYF.

The rearrangement links TRBV7-8 to TRBJ1-4, with 8 bases identical to TRBD1. The CDR3 is made up of 15 amino acids. Germline CDR1 SGHVS, CDR2 FQNEAQ. V lost 5 bases and J lost 1; bases outside the gene matches: 3. The CDR3 spells CASSKQGGTNEKLFF. The CDR3 DNA reads TGTGCCAGCAGCAAACAGGGGGGAACTAATGAAAAACTGTTTTTT.

This clonotype was seen more than once but under ten times. The chain couples TRBV5-1 to TRBJ2-5, with TRBD2 matching 10 bases. The CDR3 sequence is 16 residues long. Unmatched junction bases numbered 11, after V lost 5 bases and J lost 4 bases. In germline, CDR1 is SGHRS, CDR2 YFSETQ. The CDR3 sequence is CASSSQTGTSVETQYF. As DNA, the CDR3 is TGCGCCAGCAGTTCTCAAACCGGGACTAGCGTAGAGACCCAGTACTTC.

This clonotype was recorded many times. The chain joins TRBV29-1 to TRBJ2-4; perhaps TRBD1 as D (5 bases). This CDR3 is 15 amino acids long. Germline assignment: CDR1 SQVTM and CDR2 ANQGSEA. V was pared by 4 bases and J by 0 bases, with 13 bases between. The CDR3, as DNA: TGCAGCGTTGTTGACAGCTACCCAGCCAAAAACATTCAGTACTTC. Its protein is CSVVDSYPAKNIQYF.

This sequence joins TRBV29-1 and TRBJ2-1, with TRBD1 identical over 7 bases. Trimming took 8 bases from V and 10 from J; bases not matched to a gene: 5. The germline V gene has CDR1 SQVTM and CDR2 ANQGSEA. The CDR3 sequence is 10 residues long. For the CDR3, the DNA is TGCAGCACTGGACAGGCAGAGCAGTTCTTC. It specifies CSTGQAEQFF.

A few counts support this clonotype. V is TRBV12-3 or TRBV12-4 and J is TRBJ1-5; D gene ambiguous. V lost 2 bases and J 3 bases, leaving 11 bases between the germline ends. CDR3 length equals 15 residues. The CDR3 DNA sequence: TGTGCCAGCAGTTTAAGGCCAGTGGACAATCAGCCCCAGCATTTT. Amino acids: CASSLRPVDNQPQHF.

The genes are TRBV7-2 and TRBJ2-3; D call uncertain. From germline, CDR1 is SGHTA and CDR2 FQGNSA. The CDR3 totals 14 residues. V lost 3 bases to trimming and J lost 4 bases, with 11 bases between them. The CDR3 loop reads CASSLIRWADTQYF. Here the CDR3 DNA reads TGTGCCAGCAGCTTGATTAGGTGGGCAGATACGCAGTATTTT.

V gene TRBV9 combines with J gene TRBJ2-7, with D perhaps matching TRBD1 or TRBD2 (5 bases each). Germline CDR1 reads SGDLS; CDR2 reads YYNGEE. The CDR3 totals 16 residues. V lost 4 bases to trimming and J lost 3 bases, with 20 bases between them. CDR3 in DNA: TGTGCCAGCAGCTTTTTCTCCGGGGCAGGAGTCTACGAGCAGTACTTC. Its translation is CASSFFSGAGVYEQYF.

Ten or more counts support this clonotype. The V gene is TRBV20-1, the J gene TRBJ2-1; TRBD2 matches at 11 bases. Losses at the gene ends were 5 bases for V and 4 bases for J; bases not matched to a gene: 4. This CDR3 has 14 amino acids. Looked up from germline, CDR1 is DFQATT and CDR2 is SNEGSKA (reference sequence). Here the CDR3 reads CSASGLAAYNEQFF. The CDR3, as DNA: TGCAGTGCTTCGGGACTAGCGGCATACAATGAGCAGTTCTTC.

This clonotype was observed many times. The chain employs TRBV29-1 and TRBJ1-2, with 7 bases lining up with TRBD1. Germline trimming cut 5 bases from V and 3 bases from J; bases unmatched to any gene: 6. Germline V gives CDR1 SQVTM, CDR2 ANQGSEA. The CDR3 is 13 amino acids. The CDR3 loop is CSVQTGTDYGYTF. CDR3 nucleotide sequence: TGCAGCGTTCAGACAGGGACGGACTATGGCTACACCTTC.

CDR3 in amino acids: CASSSGQPGPSSYEQYF. CDR3 coding DNA: TGCGCCAGCAGCTCCGGACAACCGGGACCGTCTTCCTACGAGCAGTACTTC. The V and J genes are TRBV5-1 and TRBJ2-7; D possibly matches TRBD1 or TRBD2 (5 bases each). CDR1 and CDR2 from the germline V gene are SGHRS and YFSETQ. The CDR3 spans 17 residues. The V end was cut by 3 bases, the J end by 1 base, with 20 bases between.

This clonotype was seen many times. This chain links TRBV5-1 with TRBJ2-6, with unresolved D. Trimming pared 0 bases from V and 2 bases from J, leaving 6 bases between. The germline gives CDR1 SGHRS, CDR2 YFSETQ. This CDR3 comprises 15 residues. DNA of the CDR3: TGCGCCAGCAGCTTGGAAGGAACTGGGGCCAACGTCCTGACTTTC. Protein product: CASSLEGTGANVLTF.

The gene calls are TRBV6-5 and TRBJ1-2, with 9 bases matching TRBD1. The CDR3 consists of 15 residues. Germline loops: CDR1 MNHEY, CDR2 SVGAGI. The V and J ends lost 0 bases and 8 bases, in that order; junction bases with no gene match: 7. CDR3 protein: CASSYSGQGIRGYTF. The CDR3, as DNA: TGTGCCAGCAGTTACTCGGGACAGGGTATCAGAGGCTACACCTTC.

The rearrangement links TRBV5-1 to TRBJ2-3; 9 bases map to TRBD2. Germline CDR1 and CDR2: SGHRS and YFSETQ. The V and J ends lost 4 bases and 4 bases, in that order; junction bases with no gene match: 7. The CDR3 totals 15 residues. As DNA, the CDR3 is TGCGCCAGCAGCACGATTCTAGCGGGGCCAGATACGCAGTATTTT. The encoded protein is CASSTILAGPDTQYF. Supplemented by reference TRBV5-1 and TRBJ2-3, the full variable domain reads KAGVTQTPRYLIKTRGQQVTLSCSPISGHRSVSWYQQTPGQGLQFLFEYFSETQRNKGNFPGRFSGRQFSNSRSEMNVSTLELGDSALYLCASSTILAGPDTQYFGPGTRLTVL.

This clonotype was found many times. The chain employs TRBV9 and TRBJ2-3; 8 bases line up with TRBD2. V gave up 3 bases and J gave up 2 bases; unmatched junction bases: 8. In germline, CDR1 is SGDLS, CDR2 YYNGEE. The CDR3 is 16 amino acids. The CDR3 DNA reads as TGTGCCAGCAGCGGTTCGGGCGGGGGGACCACAGATACGCAGTATTTT. The encoded protein is CASSGSGGGTTDTQYF.

The chain combines TRBV28 with TRBJ2-3; D might be TRBD1 or TRBD2, each matching 6 bases. In germline, CDR1 is MDHEN, CDR2 SYDVKM. Trimming took off 7 bases at V and 3 bases at J, with 17 bases between the two ends. The CDR3 consists of 15 residues. The CDR3 DNA reads as TGTGCCAGCACGCCGGGGGCGGGGAGTACAGATACGCAGTATTTT. Its translation is CASTPGAGSTDTQYF.

This clonotype was detected a few times. This chain connects TRBV20-1 to TRBJ1-5, with 7 nucleotides matching TRBD1. Germline CDR1 reads DFQATT; CDR2 reads SNEGSKA (reference sequence). The CDR3 contains 14 residues. V shed 2 bases and J 5 bases; nucleotides not matched to a gene: 6. Here the CDR3 DNA reads TGCAGTGCTAGACCCGGGACAGCAGATCAGCCCCAGCATTTT. This translates into CSARPGTADQPQHF.